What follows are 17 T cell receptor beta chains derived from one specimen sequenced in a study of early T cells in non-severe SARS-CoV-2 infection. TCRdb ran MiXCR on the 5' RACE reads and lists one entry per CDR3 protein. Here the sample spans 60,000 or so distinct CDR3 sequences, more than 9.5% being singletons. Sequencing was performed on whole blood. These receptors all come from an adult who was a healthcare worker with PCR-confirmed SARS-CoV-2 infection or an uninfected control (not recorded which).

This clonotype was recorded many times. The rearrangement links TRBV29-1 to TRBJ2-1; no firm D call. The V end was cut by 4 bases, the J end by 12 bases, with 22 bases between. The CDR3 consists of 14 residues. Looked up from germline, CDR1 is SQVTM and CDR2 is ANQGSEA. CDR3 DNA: TGCAGCGTTGTGGGTACTCTTCCCCCCACGGGGCAGTTCTTC. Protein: CSVVGTLPPTGQFF.

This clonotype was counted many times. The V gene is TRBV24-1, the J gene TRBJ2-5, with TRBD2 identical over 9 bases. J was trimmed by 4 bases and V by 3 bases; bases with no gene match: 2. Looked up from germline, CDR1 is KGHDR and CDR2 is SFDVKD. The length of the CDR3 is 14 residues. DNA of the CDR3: TGTGCCACCAGTGATGGACTAGCGACAGAGACCCAGTACTTC. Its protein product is CATSDGLATETQYF.

The CDR3 sequence is CASSRRDRGKSTDTQYF. CDR3 DNA: TGTGCCAGCAGTCGCCGGGACAGGGGGAAGTCCACAGATACGCAGTATTTT. This chain connects TRBV27 to TRBJ2-3, with 11 bases lining up with TRBD1. The CDR3 spans 17 residues. Germline CDR1 reads MNHEY; CDR2 reads SMNVEV (reference sequence). The V and J ends lost 5 bases and 2 bases, in that order; junction bases with no gene match: 9.

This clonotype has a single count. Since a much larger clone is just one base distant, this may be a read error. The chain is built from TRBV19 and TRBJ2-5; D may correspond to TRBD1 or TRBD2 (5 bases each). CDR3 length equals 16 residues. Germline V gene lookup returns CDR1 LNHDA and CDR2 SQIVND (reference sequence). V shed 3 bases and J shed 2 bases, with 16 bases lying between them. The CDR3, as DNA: TGTGCCAGTAGTATGTCGGGGCGCAGCCGTCAAGAGACCCAGTACTTC. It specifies CASSMSGRSRQETQYF.

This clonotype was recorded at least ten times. This CDR3 reads CASSSGQSYEQYF. CDR3 nucleotide sequence: TGTGCCAGCAGTTCCGGACAGTCCTACGAGCAGTACTTC. This chain uses TRBV27 with TRBJ2-7; D may be TRBD1 (6 bases). The CDR3 covers 13 residues. Trimming removed 4 bases from V and 1 base from J, with 8 bases in between. Germline values: CDR1 MNHEY, CDR2 SMNVEV (reference sequence).

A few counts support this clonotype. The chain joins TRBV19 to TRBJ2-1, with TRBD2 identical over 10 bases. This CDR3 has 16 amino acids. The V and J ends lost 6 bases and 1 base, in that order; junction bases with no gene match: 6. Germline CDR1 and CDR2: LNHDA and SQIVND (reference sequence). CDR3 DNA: TGTGCCAGTAGACAGACTAGCGGGCCTTCCTACAATGAGCAGTTCTTC. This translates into CASRQTSGPSYNEQFF.

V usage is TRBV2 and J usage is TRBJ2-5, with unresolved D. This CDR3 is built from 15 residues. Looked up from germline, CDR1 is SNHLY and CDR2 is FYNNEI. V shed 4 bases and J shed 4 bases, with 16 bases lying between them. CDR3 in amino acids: CASSGATSVLETQYF. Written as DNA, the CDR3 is TGTGCCAGCAGTGGCGCAACAAGCGTCTTAGAGACCCAGTACTTC. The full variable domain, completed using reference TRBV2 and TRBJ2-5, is EPEVTQTPSHQVTQMGQEVILRCVPISNHLYFYWYRQILGQKVEFLVSFYNNEISEKSEIFDDQFSVERPDGSNFTLKIRSTKLEDSAMYFCASSGATSVLETQYFGPGTRLLVL.

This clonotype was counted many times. In DNA, the CDR3 is TGTGCCAGCAGTTTATTGGGGGGGAGCACTGAAGCTTTCTTT. It encodes CASSLLGGSTEAFF. The gene calls are TRBV28 and TRBJ1-1; the D gene is possibly TRBD1 (5 bases). CDR3 size: 14 residues. Germline assignment: CDR1 MDHEN and CDR2 SYDVKM. V was shortened by 1 base and J by 4 bases, with 10 bases between the two germline ends.

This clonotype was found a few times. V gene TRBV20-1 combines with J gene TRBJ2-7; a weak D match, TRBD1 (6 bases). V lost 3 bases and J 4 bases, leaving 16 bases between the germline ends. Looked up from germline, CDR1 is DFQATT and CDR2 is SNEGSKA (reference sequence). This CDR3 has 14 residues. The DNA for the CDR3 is TGCAGTGCTAGCGAGGGGGACCCTTTTTACGAGCAGTACTTC. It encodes CSASEGDPFYEQYF.

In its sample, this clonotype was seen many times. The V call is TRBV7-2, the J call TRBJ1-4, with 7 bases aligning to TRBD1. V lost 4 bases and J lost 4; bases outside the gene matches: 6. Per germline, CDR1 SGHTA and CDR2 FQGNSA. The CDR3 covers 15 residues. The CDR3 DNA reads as TGTGCCAGCAGCTCGACCGGGACAGTTAATGAAAAACTGTTTTTT. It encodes CASSSTGTVNEKLFF.

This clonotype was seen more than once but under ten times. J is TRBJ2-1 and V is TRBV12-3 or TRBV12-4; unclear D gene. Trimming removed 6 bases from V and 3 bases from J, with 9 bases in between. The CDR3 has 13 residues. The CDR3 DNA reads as TGTGCCAGCAGCCCCATCGTCTACAATGAGCAGTTCTTC. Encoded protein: CASSPIVYNEQFF.

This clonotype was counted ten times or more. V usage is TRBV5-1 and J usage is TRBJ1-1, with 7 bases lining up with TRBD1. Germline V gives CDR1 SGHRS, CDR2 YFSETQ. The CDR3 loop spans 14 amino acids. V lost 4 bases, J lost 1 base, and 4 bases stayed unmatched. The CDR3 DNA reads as TGCGCCAGCAGCCTGACAGGGAAGAACACTGAAGCTTTCTTT. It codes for CASSLTGKNTEAFF.

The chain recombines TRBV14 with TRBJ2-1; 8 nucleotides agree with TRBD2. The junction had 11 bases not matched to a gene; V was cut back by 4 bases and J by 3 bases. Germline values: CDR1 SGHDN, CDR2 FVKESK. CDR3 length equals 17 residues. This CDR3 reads CASSPVRGSGIYNEQFF. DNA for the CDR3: TGTGCCAGCAGCCCAGTTCGCGGTAGCGGGATCTACAATGAGCAGTTCTTC.

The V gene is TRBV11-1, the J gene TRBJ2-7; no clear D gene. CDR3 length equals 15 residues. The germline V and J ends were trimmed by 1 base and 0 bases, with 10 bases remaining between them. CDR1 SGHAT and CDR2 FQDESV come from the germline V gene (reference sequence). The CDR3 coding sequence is TGTGCCAGCAGCTTAGGGGCGGAATTCTCCTACGAGCAGTACTTC. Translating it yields CASSLGAEFSYEQYF.

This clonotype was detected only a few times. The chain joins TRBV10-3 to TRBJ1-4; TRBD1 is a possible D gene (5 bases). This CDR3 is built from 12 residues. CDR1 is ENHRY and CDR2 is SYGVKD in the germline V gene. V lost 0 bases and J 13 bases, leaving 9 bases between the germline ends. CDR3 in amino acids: CAISESKGPLFF. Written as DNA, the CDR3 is TGTGCCATCAGTGAGTCGAAGGGACCACTGTTTTTT.

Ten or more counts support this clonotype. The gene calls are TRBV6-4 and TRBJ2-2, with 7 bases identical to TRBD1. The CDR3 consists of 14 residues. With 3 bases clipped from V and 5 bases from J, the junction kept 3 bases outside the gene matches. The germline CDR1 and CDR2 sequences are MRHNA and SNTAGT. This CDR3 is CASSDTGETGELFF. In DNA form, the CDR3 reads TGTGCCAGCAGTGATACAGGGGAGACCGGGGAGCTGTTTTTT.

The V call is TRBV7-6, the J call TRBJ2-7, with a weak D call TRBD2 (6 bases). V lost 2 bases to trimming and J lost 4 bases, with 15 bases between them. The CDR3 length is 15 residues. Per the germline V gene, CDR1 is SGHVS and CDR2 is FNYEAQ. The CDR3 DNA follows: TGTGCCAGCAGCTTAAGCCTGGGGGGAGGATACGAGCAGTACTTC. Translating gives CASSLSLGGGYEQYF.